Following are 18 T cell receptor beta chains from one sample sequenced in a study of blood T cell repertoires in COVID-19. Assay: immunoSEQ multiplex PCR; the TCRdb copy retains only in-frame clones and omits some. Counted here are 140,000 to 150,000 clones, roughly 90% occurring once; the ten biggest clones make up approximately 2.4%. The source material was peripheral blood. The receptors were sampled from a human donor in a cohort sampled during active COVID-19.

The genes are TRBV4-2 and TRBJ1-4, with TRBD1 matching over 11 bases. The CDR3 length is 16 residues. Looked up from germline, CDR1 is LGHNA and CDR2 is YNFKEQ. The J segment lost 8 bases and the V segment lost 0 bases, leaving 5 bases of the junction unmatched. This CDR3 is CASSQDKGQGGEKLFF. CDR3 nucleotides: TGTGCCAGCAGCCAAGATAAGGGACAGGGGGGGGAAAAACTGTTTTTT.

V usage is TRBV4-1 and J usage is TRBJ1-1, with D perhaps TRBD1 (5 bases). The CDR3 is 15 residues long. V lost 3 bases and J lost 2, with 13 bases in between. Germline CDR1 MGHRA, CDR2 YSYEKL. The DNA for the CDR3 is TGCGCCAGCAGCCAGGATACTGACAGTAACACTGAAGCTTTCTTT. The encoded protein is CASSQDTDSNTEAFF.

V is TRBV6-6 and J is TRBJ1-3, with TRBD1 as a possible D gene (6 bases). Trimming pared 5 bases from V and 0 bases from J, leaving 11 bases between. CDR1 MNHNY and CDR2 SVGAGI come from the germline V gene (reference sequence). CDR3 length equals 15 residues. DNA for the CDR3: TGTGCCAGCAGTACGGGACAAGGCTCTGGAAACACCATATATTTT. It is translated as CASSTGQGSGNTIYF.

The chain is built from TRBV23-1 and TRBJ1-5; TRBD1 might be the D (6 bases). TRBV23-1 is classed as an ORF, of uncertain function. The CDR3 has 15 residues. V was cut by 8 bases and J by 6 bases, with 20 bases left in between. CDR3 loop: CASALYRDNGQPQHF. The CDR3 DNA follows: TGCGCCAGCGCTCTGTACAGGGATAACGGTCAGCCCCAGCATTTT.

Here the CDR3 DNA reads TGTGCCAGCAGGGCGGACAGAATAACCAACTATGGCTACACCTTC. Its translation is CASRADRITNYGYTF. This chain uses TRBV6-5 with TRBJ1-2; a weak D match, TRBD1 (6 bases). Trimming cost V 6 bases and J 2 bases, with 16 bases left between them. The CDR3 has 15 residues. Germline loops: CDR1 MNHEY, CDR2 SVGAGI.

The chain is built from TRBV9 and TRBJ1-1; D gene ambiguous. V gave up 4 bases and J gave up 1 base, with 11 bases separating them. The CDR3 extends over 14 amino acids. The V gene's germline CDR1 is SGDLS and CDR2 YYNGEE. Here the CDR3 DNA reads TGTGCCAGCAGCCCTTACGTGGCGAACACTGAAGCTTTCTTT. Its translation: CASSPYVANTEAFF.

The rearrangement uses TRBV5-4 and TRBJ2-1; 11 nucleotides agree with TRBD2. Trimming cost V 4 bases and J 7 bases; bases outside gene matches: 7. This CDR3 has 15 residues. Germline V gene data show CDR1 as SGHNT and CDR2 as YYREEE (reference sequence). Here the CDR3 reads CASSMTSGKTNEQFF. The CDR3, as DNA: TGTGCCAGCAGCATGACTAGCGGGAAGACAAATGAGCAGTTCTTC.

J is TRBJ1-5 and V is TRBV28, with a tentative D call TRBD1 (5 bases). CDR1 and CDR2 (germline): MDHEN, SYDVKM. There are 14 residues in the CDR3. V dropped 0 bases and J dropped 7 bases, with 10 bases sitting between them. The CDR3 protein is CASSLWGREQPQHF. The CDR3 DNA sequence: TGTGCCAGCAGTTTATGGGGGCGTGAGCAGCCCCAGCATTTT.

The rearrangement uses TRBV28 and TRBJ2-2, with D perhaps TRBD2 (5 bases). Trimming shortened V by 8 bases and J by 7 bases, and 17 bases separated the two germline ends. The CDR3 is made up of 14 amino acids. Germline V gene data show CDR1 as MDHEN and CDR2 as SYDVKM. The CDR3 is CASYYRGRGGELFF. In DNA form, the CDR3 reads TGTGCCAGCTATTACCGAGGACGGGGCGGGGAGCTGTTTTTT.

This clone was seen only once. This rearrangement joins TRBV24-1 to TRBJ1-2, with D perhaps TRBD1 (6 bases). The germline CDR1 and CDR2 sequences are KGHDR and SFDVKD. The CDR3 contains 16 residues. The germline V and J ends were trimmed by 2 bases and 8 bases, with 20 bases remaining between them. The CDR3 sequence is CATSDSHSGGVEGYTF. The CDR3 nucleotides are TGTGCCACCAGTGATTCCCATTCGGGGGGCGTTGAAGGCTACACCTTC.

The gene calls are TRBV4-3 and TRBJ1-1; D is unclear. The CDR3 loop spans 19 amino acids. With 3 bases removed from V and 0 bases from J, the gap between germline ends came to 23 bases. CDR1 and CDR2 (germline): LGHNA, YSLEER. The CDR3 sequence is CASSQRYGGRLSLNTEAFF. The CDR3 nucleotides are TGCGCCAGCAGCCAGAGGTACGGTGGTAGGCTTTCCTTGAACACTGAAGCTTTCTTT.

V and J are TRBV24-1 and TRBJ2-3; a weak D match, TRBD1 (6 bases). Germline V gene lookup returns CDR1 KGHDR and CDR2 SFDVKD. V was shortened by 3 bases and J by 4 bases, with 10 bases between the two germline ends. The CDR3 sequence is 14 residues long. CDR3 loop: CATSDRTEADTQYF. DNA of the CDR3: TGTGCCACCAGTGATCGGACAGAGGCAGATACGCAGTATTTT.

The chain recombines TRBV2 with TRBJ2-5, with D perhaps TRBD2 (6 bases). Germline CDR1 is SNHLY and CDR2 is FYNNEI. The CDR3 has 12 residues. The V gene lost 7 bases and the J gene lost 5 bases, with 11 bases spanning the gap. CDR3 in amino acids: CASIFGGETQYF. The CDR3 nucleotides are TGTGCCAGCATCTTTGGGGGGGAGACCCAGTACTTC.

V gene TRBV9 combines with J gene TRBJ2-1; TRBD2 aligns across 11 bases. Per germline, CDR1 SGDLS and CDR2 YYNGEE. This CDR3 region has 17 residues. The junction had 10 bases not matched to a gene; V was cut back by 3 bases and J by 5 bases. Here the CDR3 DNA reads TGTGCCAGCAGCGCCCGCCGCCTAGCGGGAGGACACAATGAGCAGTTCTTC. Amino acid sequence: CASSARRLAGGHNEQFF.

A few counts support this clone. CDR3 sequence reads: CASSLDRYQPQHF. The CDR3 DNA reads as TGTGCCAGCAGCTTGGACAGATATCAGCCCCAGCATTTT. This chain links TRBV7-9 with TRBJ1-5; possibly TRBD1 for D (6 bases). The ends were cut back, 3 bases at V and 5 bases at J, with 8 bases in the middle. Germline CDR1 reads SEHNR; CDR2 reads FQNEAQ (reference sequence). This CDR3 is 13 amino acids long.

J is TRBJ2-7 and V is TRBV3-1 (or the pseudogene TRBV3-2); a weak D match, TRBD2 (6 bases). The CDR3 runs to 15 residues. V lost 0 bases to trimming and J lost 5 bases, with 14 bases between them. The germline CDR1 and CDR2 sequences are LGHDT and YNNKEL (reference sequence). The CDR3 protein is CASSQDLRLVHEQYF. The CDR3 DNA reads as TGTGCCAGCAGCCAAGATCTAAGACTAGTTCACGAGCAGTACTTC.

The chain employs TRBV6-4 and TRBJ1-1; 11 nucleotides align to TRBD1. Germline values: CDR1 MRHNA, CDR2 SNTAGT. V lost 4 bases to trimming and J lost 5 bases; unmatched junction nucleotides: 9. CDR3 length: 16 amino acids. CDR3 DNA sequence: TGTGCCAGCAGTGCCTCCGGGACAGGGGGTATTACTGAAGCTTTCTTT. This sequence encodes CASSASGTGGITEAFF.

The genes are TRBV5-6 and TRBJ1-2, with D possibly TRBD1 on 5 matching bases. CDR1 and CDR2 from the germline V gene are SGHDT and YYEEEE. The CDR3 contains 16 residues. The germline V and J ends were trimmed by 4 bases and 0 bases, with 16 bases remaining between them. The CDR3 nucleotides are TGTGCCAGCAGCCCCGCAGGGTACATAGCTAACTATGGCTACACCTTC. Its protein product is CASSPAGYIANYGYTF. The full variable domain, rest sourced from reference TRBV5-6 and TRBJ1-2, is DAGVTQSPTHLIKTRGQQVTLRCSPKSGHDTVSWYQQALGQGPQFIFQYYEEEERQRGNFPDRFSGHQFPNYSSELNVNALLLGDSALYLCASSPAGYIANYGYTFGSGTRLTVV.